Presented here are 25 T cell receptor beta chains from one specimen sequenced in a study of cytomegalovirus exposure and HLA in healthy donors. PCR involved 60 Vbeta and 13 Jbeta primers. Repertoires were generated with immunoSEQ multiplex PCR, while TCRdb's copy carries only in-frame clones and drops some. The data show around 130,000 clones, 75% to 85% seen once. The sample comprised PBMCs. The receptors were sampled from a male donor in good health and CMV-seronegative.

V gene TRBV6-1 combines with J gene TRBJ1-6, with a possible D match to TRBD1 (6 bases). Per germline, CDR1 MNHNS and CDR2 SASEGT. V lost 6 bases and J 9 bases, leaving 15 bases between the germline ends. The CDR3 runs 14 residues. The CDR3 protein is CASSEGQDFSPLHF. CDR3 sequence (DNA): TGTGCCAGCAGCGAGGGACAAGATTTTTCACCCCTCCACTTT.

This clone was counted only a few times. This chain uses TRBV4-2 with TRBJ2-3; 13 bases fit TRBD2. CDR1 is LGHNA and CDR2 is YNFKEQ in the germline V gene. The CDR3 is made up of 18 amino acids. Trimming removed 4 bases from V and 1 base from J; junction bases left unmatched: 8. CDR3 sequence reads: CASSPRTSGSEGTDTQYF. The DNA for the CDR3 is TGTGCCAGCAGCCCTCGGACTAGCGGGAGCGAGGGCACAGATACGCAGTATTTT.

V gene TRBV7-2 combines with J gene TRBJ2-2; 8 nucleotides agree with TRBD1. The CDR3 runs to 15 residues. Looked up from germline, CDR1 is SGHTA and CDR2 is FQGNSA. J was trimmed by 6 bases and V by 2 bases; bases with no gene match: 5. In DNA, the CDR3 is TGTGCCAGCAGCTTACTCCAGGGGGCCTCCGGGGAGCTGTTTTTT. Translated, it gives CASSLLQGASGELFF.

The chain couples TRBV19 to TRBJ2-2; TRBD1 agrees at 9 bases. The V gene's germline CDR1 is LNHDA and CDR2 SQIVND (reference sequence). CDR3 length equals 15 residues. Unmatched junction bases numbered 6, after V lost 5 bases and J lost 5 bases. As DNA, the CDR3 is TGTGCCAGTAGTTCGACAGGGGGTCGTACCGGGGAGCTGTTTTTT. Translating it yields CASSSTGGRTGELFF.

Concerning this clone itself: Other DNA sequences of this sample code for an identical CDR3. J is TRBJ2-7 and V is TRBV18, with 10 bases matching TRBD2. The CDR3 has 19 residues. V gave up 0 bases and J gave up 2 bases; unmatched junction bases: 13. The germline V gene encodes CDR1 KGHSH and CDR2 LQKENI. Here the CDR3 DNA reads TGTGCCAGCTCACCACCGGTTACTAGCGGGGATTGGGGCACCTACGAGCAGTACTTC. It specifies CASSPPVTSGDWGTYEQYF.

The chain couples TRBV5-4 to TRBJ2-2; D gene ambiguous. The V and J ends lost 0 bases and 7 bases respectively, with 7 bases between them. Looked up from germline, CDR1 is SGHNT and CDR2 is YYREEE (reference sequence). The CDR3 covers 13 residues. The CDR3 DNA reads as TGTGCCAGCAGCTTGGGAGTGATCGGGGAGCTGTTTTTT. Translation gives CASSLGVIGELFF.

This chain links TRBV7-9 with TRBJ1-1; no reliable D call. The CDR3 is 13 residues long. Trimming left V 8 bases short and J 1 base short, with 11 bases between. CDR1 is SEHNR and CDR2 is FQNEAQ in the germline V gene (reference sequence). The CDR3, as DNA: TGTGCCAGCCTCGCTATTCAGAACACTGAAGCTTTCTTT. Translating it yields CASLAIQNTEAFF.

This clone occurred a few times. The J gene is TRBJ2-3, the V gene TRBV19, with D possibly being TRBD2 (6 bases). V was trimmed by 7 bases and J by 6 bases, leaving 14 bases between them. Germline CDR1 and CDR2: LNHDA and SQIVND (reference sequence). This CDR3 spans 13 amino acids. The CDR3 bases are TGTGCCAGTACGGGACTCTGGACGGATACGCAGTATTTT. Amino acid sequence: CASTGLWTDTQYF.

The chain links TRBV30 to TRBJ1-1; TRBD1 agrees at 11 bases. This CDR3 region has 14 residues. The V gene end was trimmed by 4 bases and the J gene end by 5 bases; junction bases not matched to a gene: 6. CDR1 and CDR2 (germline): GTSNPN, SVGIG (reference sequence). CDR3 region: CAWTRTGGLTEAFF. For the CDR3, the DNA is TGTGCCTGGACCCGGACAGGGGGCCTTACTGAAGCTTTCTTT. Combining the CDR3 with reference TRBV30 and TRBJ1-1 gives the whole variable domain SQTIHQWPATLVQPVGSPLSLECTVEGTSNPNLYWYRQAAGRGLQLLFYSVGIGQISSEVPQNLSASRPQDRQFILSSKKLLLSDSGFYLCAWTRTGGLTEAFFGQGTRLTVV.

The chain recombines TRBV2 with TRBJ2-3, with TRBD1 identical over 9 bases. The CDR3 sequence is 14 residues long. The V gene end was trimmed by 6 bases and the J gene end by 3 bases; junction bases not matched to a gene: 4. CDR1 and CDR2 (germline): SNHLY, FYNNEI. CDR3 amino acids: CASSRGQGTDTQYF. The CDR3 coding sequence is TGTGCCAGCAGCCGAGGACAGGGGACAGATACGCAGTATTTT.

The V call is TRBV6-1, the J call TRBJ1-5; TRBD1 matches 9 bases. Germline V gene data show CDR1 as MNHNS and CDR2 as SASEGT. This CDR3 spans 13 amino acids. The trim removed 6 bases at V and 6 bases at J, leaving 3 bases unmatched. The DNA of the CDR3 is TGTGCCAGCAGCGACAGGGGGTCTCAGCCCCAGCATTTT. This gives the protein CASSDRGSQPQHF.

The chain uses TRBV6-5 and TRBJ1-4, with TRBD1 identical over 7 bases. The germline V gene has CDR1 MNHEY and CDR2 SVGAGI. This CDR3 spans 16 amino acids. V dropped 4 bases and J dropped 8; count of bases not matched to a gene: 13. The CDR3 reads CASSSPRQGRREKLFF. CDR3 nucleotide sequence: TGTGCCAGCAGTTCACCGCGACAGGGTCGGCGAGAAAAACTGTTTTTT.

The chain uses TRBV19 and TRBJ2-3, with 9 bases lining up with TRBD1. The J segment lost 3 bases and the V segment lost 8 bases, leaving 9 bases of the junction unmatched. The CDR3 length is 15 residues. Germline lookup yields CDR1 LNHDA and CDR2 SQIVND (reference sequence). CDR3 sequence (DNA): TGTGCCAGTGCAGAAACAGGGGGCCGGACAGATACGCAGTATTTT. It yields the protein CASAETGGRTDTQYF.

The chain has TRBV30 and TRBJ1-1; 8 nucleotides line up with TRBD1. CDR3 length equals 13 residues. CDR1 is GTSNPN, CDR2 SVGIG, per germline (reference sequence). After removal of 0 bases from V and 7 bases from J, the junction contained 4 bases not matched to a gene. The CDR3 region is CAWSVRDRLEAFF. In nucleotides, the CDR3 is TGTGCCTGGAGTGTTCGGGACAGGCTTGAAGCTTTCTTT.

The chain joins TRBV11-2 to TRBJ2-5; no firm D call. Gene TRBJ2-7 matches the end of the DNA better, so the J call may be wrong. This CDR3 is built from 12 residues. Germline CDR1 and CDR2: SGHAT and FQNNGV. For the CDR3, the DNA is TGTGCCAGCAGCCCCCCCGGTTACGAGCAGTACTTC. The encoded protein is CASSPPGYEQYF.

The chain couples TRBV30 to TRBJ1-1; 9 bases map to TRBD1. Germline-derived CDR1 and CDR2 are GTSNPN and SVGIG (reference sequence). The CDR3 extends over 14 amino acids. J lost 0 bases, V lost 2 bases, and 1 base had no gene match. DNA of the CDR3: TGTGCCTGGAGTCACAGGGGGCTGAACACTGAAGCTTTCTTT. Its translation is CAWSHRGLNTEAFF. Full variable domain (missing parts from reference TRBV30 and TRBJ1-1): SQTIHQWPATLVQPVGSPLSLECTVEGTSNPNLYWYRQAAGRGLQLLFYSVGIGQISSEVPQNLSASRPQDRQFILSSKKLLLSDSGFYLCAWSHRGLNTEAFFGQGTRLTVV.

In DNA form, the CDR3 reads TGTGCCAGTAGTATGTTCGGGACAGGGCGGACTGAAGCTTTCTTT. It encodes CASSMFGTGRTEAFF. V and J are TRBV19 and TRBJ1-1; TRBD1 aligns across 9 bases. The germline gives CDR1 LNHDA, CDR2 SQIVND (reference sequence). The J segment lost 5 bases and the V segment lost 3 bases, leaving 7 bases of the junction unmatched. This CDR3 comprises 15 residues.

This clone was recorded a few times. The junction does not match germline at one end; this may be a read error. The V call is TRBV7-9, the J call TRBJ2-3, with 13 bases that match TRBD2. Per the germline V gene, CDR1 is SEHNR and CDR2 is FQNEAQ (reference sequence). The CDR3 has 17 amino acids. The CDR3, as DNA: TGTTCCAGCAGCCCGACGACTAGCGGGAGGAGATCAGATACGCAGTATTTT. This sequence encodes CSSSPTTSGRRSDTQYF.

The chain carries TRBV18 and TRBJ1-6; D is possibly TRBD1 (6 bases). This CDR3 contains 14 residues. The germline V and J ends were trimmed by 6 bases and 10 bases, with 16 bases remaining between them. Germline CDR1 KGHSH, CDR2 LQKENI. CDR3 loop: CASSEDRRGSPLHF. DNA of the CDR3: TGTGCCAGCTCGGAGGACAGACGGGGATCACCCCTCCACTTT.

V is TRBV30 and J is TRBJ2-1, with D possibly being TRBD2 (6 bases). V lost 4 bases and J lost 0, with 10 bases in between. The CDR3 has 14 residues. CDR1 is GTSNPN and CDR2 is SVGIG in the germline V gene (reference sequence). CDR3 sequence reads: CAWTGGVSYNEQFF. CDR3 nucleotide sequence: TGTGCCTGGACCGGCGGGGTCTCCTACAATGAGCAGTTCTTC.

The chain has TRBV27 and TRBJ2-3; 7 bases fit TRBD2. CDR1 is MNHEY and CDR2 is SMNVEV in the germline V gene (reference sequence). The CDR3 extends over 15 amino acids. With 0 bases clipped from V and 4 bases from J, the junction kept 4 bases outside the gene matches. The CDR3 protein is CASSLSPGRADTQYF. CDR3 DNA: TGTGCCAGCAGTTTATCACCAGGGAGGGCAGATACGCAGTATTTT.

The chain couples TRBV7-2 to TRBJ1-2; D might be TRBD1 (5 bases). CDR1 and CDR2 (germline): SGHTA, FQGNSA. The V end was cut by 7 bases, the J end by 2 bases, with 17 bases between. This CDR3 comprises 15 residues. The CDR3 region is CASTLARGTNYGYTF. CDR3 DNA: TGTGCCAGCACCCTGGCTAGGGGCACGAACTATGGCTACACCTTC. The full variable domain, with the rest looked up from reference TRBV7-2 and TRBJ1-2, is GAGVSQSPSNKVTEKGKDVELRCDPISGHTALYWYRQSLGQGLEFLIYFQGNSAPDKSGLPSDRFSAERTGGSVSTLTIQRTQQEDSAVYLCASTLARGTNYGYTFGSGTRLTVV.

V is TRBV5-1 and J is TRBJ1-1; 9 bases align to TRBD1. V lost 4 bases to trimming and J lost 1 base; unmatched junction nucleotides: 5. Germline V gene sequence: CDR1 SGHRS, CDR2 YFSETQ. This CDR3 spans 15 amino acids. The CDR3 protein is CASSTRTGANTEAFF. For the CDR3, the DNA is TGCGCCAGCAGCACCAGGACAGGGGCGAACACTGAAGCTTTCTTT.

This chain joins TRBV6-5 and TRBJ2-1; TRBD1 matches 7 bases. CDR1 is MNHEY and CDR2 is SVGAGI in the germline V gene. This CDR3 is built from 14 residues. V shed 6 bases and J 5 bases; nucleotides not matched to a gene: 7. This CDR3 reads CASSPNRGHNEQFF. CDR3 coding DNA: TGTGCCAGCAGCCCGAACAGGGGACACAATGAGCAGTTCTTC.

This chain uses TRBV6-1 with TRBJ2-5, with TRBD1 as a possible D gene (6 bases). This CDR3 contains 13 residues. Germline assignment: CDR1 MNHNS and CDR2 SASEGT. Trimming cost V 4 bases and J 2 bases, with 8 bases left between them. CDR3 nucleotide sequence: TGTGCCAGCAGTGGGGACATGCAAGAGACCCAGTACTTC. Translation: CASSGDMQETQYF.